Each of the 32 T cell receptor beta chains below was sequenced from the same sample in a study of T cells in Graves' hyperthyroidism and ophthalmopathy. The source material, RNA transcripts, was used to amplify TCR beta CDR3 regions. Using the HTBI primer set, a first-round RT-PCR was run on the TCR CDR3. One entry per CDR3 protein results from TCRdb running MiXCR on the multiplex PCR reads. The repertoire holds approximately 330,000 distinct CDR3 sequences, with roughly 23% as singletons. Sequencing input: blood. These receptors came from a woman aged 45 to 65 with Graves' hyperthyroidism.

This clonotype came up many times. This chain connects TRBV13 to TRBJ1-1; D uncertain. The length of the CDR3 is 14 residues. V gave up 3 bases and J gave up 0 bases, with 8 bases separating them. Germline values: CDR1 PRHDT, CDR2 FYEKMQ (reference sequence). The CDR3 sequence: CASSFGRVNTEAFF. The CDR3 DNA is TGTGCCAGCAGCTTCGGCCGGGTGAACACTGAAGCTTTCTTT.

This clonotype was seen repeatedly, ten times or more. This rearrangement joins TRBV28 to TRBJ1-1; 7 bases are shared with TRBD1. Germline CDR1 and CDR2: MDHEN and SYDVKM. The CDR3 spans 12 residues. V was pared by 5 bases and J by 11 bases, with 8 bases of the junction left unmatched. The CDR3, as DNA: TGTGCCAGCAGTCCGCCGACAGGGATCGCTTTCTTT. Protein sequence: CASSPPTGIAFF.

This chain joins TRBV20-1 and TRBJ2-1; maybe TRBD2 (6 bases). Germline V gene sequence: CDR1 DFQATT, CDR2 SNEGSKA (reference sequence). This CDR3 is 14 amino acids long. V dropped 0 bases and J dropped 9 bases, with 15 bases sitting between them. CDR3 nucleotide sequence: TGCAGTGCTAGAGAGGGAACTAGCAAGACTGAGCAGTTCTTC. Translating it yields CSAREGTSKTEQFF.

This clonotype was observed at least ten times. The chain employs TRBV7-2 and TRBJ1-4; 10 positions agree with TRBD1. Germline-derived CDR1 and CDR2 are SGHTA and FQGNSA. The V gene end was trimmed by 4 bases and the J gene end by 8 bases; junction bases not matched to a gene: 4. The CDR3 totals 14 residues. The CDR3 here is CASSYDRGQEKLFF. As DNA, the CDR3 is TGTGCCAGCAGCTACGACAGGGGGCAAGAAAAACTGTTTTTT.

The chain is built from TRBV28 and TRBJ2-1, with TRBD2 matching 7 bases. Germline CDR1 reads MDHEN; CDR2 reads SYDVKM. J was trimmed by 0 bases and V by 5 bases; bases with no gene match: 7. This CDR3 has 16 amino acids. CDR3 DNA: TGTGCCAGCAGTCAAGCGGGGCTGAGCTCCTACAATGAGCAGTTCTTC. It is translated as CASSQAGLSSYNEQFF.

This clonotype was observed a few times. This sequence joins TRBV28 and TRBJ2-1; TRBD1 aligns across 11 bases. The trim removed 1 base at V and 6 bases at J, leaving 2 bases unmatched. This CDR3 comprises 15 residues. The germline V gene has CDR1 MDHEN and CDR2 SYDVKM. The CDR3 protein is CASSLLGTGGNEQFF. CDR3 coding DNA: TGTGCCAGCAGTTTATTAGGGACAGGGGGCAATGAGCAGTTCTTC.

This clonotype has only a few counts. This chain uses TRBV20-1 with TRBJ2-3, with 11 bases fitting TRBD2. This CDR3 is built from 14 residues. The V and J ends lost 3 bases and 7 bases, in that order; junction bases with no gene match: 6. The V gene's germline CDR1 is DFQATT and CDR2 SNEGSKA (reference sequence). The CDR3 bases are TGCAGTGCTAGGTTAGCGGGAGGGACAAATACGCAGTATTTT. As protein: CSARLAGGTNTQYF.

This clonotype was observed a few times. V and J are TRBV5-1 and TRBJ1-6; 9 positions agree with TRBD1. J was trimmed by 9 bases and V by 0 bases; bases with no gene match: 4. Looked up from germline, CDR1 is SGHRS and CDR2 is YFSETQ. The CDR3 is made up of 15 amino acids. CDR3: CASSLDGTGSSPLHF. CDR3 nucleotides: TGCGCCAGCAGCTTGGATGGGACAGGGTCTTCACCCCTCCACTTT.

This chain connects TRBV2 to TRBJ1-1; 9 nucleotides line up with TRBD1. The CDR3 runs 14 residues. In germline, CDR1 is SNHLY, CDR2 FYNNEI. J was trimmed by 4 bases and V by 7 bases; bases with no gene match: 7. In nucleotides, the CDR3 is TGTGCCAGCATAAAGGGACAGGGTAGCACTGAAGCTTTCTTT. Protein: CASIKGQGSTEAFF.

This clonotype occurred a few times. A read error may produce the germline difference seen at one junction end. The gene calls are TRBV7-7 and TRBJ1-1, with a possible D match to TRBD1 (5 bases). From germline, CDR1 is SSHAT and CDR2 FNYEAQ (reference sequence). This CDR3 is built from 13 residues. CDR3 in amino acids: CASRALGGTEAFF. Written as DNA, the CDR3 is TGTGCTAGCAGGGCCTTGGGGGGCACTGAAGCTTTCTTT. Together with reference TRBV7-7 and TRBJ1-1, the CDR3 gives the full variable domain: GAGVSQSPRYKVTKRGQDVTLRCDPISSHATLYWYQQALGQGPEFLTYFNYEAQPDKSGLPSDRFSAERPEGSISTLTIQRTEQRDSAMYRCASRALGGTEAFFGQGTRLTVV.

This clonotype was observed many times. Written as DNA, the CDR3 is TGTGCCAGCAGCTTGGTCTACCTCGACAATGAGCAGTTCTTC. As protein: CASSLVYLDNEQFF. This rearrangement joins TRBV5-6 to TRBJ2-1; D ambiguous. The ends were cut back, 0 bases at V and 5 bases at J, with 9 bases in the middle. This CDR3 is 14 amino acids long. Germline values: CDR1 SGHDT, CDR2 YYEEEE.

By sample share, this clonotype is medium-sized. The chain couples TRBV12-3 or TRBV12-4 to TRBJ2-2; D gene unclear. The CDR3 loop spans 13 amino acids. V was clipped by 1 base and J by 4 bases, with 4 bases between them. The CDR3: CASSLGGTGELFF. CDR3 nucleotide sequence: TGTGCCAGCAGTTTAGGTGGCACCGGGGAGCTGTTTTTT.

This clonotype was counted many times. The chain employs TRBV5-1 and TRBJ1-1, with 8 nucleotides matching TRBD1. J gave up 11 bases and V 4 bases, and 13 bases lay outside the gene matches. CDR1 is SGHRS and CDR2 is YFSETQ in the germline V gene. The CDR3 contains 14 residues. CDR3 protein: CASSRIAETGEAFF. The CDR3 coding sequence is TGCGCCAGCAGCCGAATCGCCGAGACAGGGGAGGCTTTCTTT.

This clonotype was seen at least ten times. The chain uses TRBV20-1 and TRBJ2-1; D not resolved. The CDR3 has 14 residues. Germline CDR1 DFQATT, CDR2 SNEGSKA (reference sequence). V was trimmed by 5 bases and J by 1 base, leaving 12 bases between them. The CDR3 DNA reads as TGCAGTGCTCCGGACGGCCGGTCCTACAATGAGCAGTTCTTC. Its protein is CSAPDGRSYNEQFF.

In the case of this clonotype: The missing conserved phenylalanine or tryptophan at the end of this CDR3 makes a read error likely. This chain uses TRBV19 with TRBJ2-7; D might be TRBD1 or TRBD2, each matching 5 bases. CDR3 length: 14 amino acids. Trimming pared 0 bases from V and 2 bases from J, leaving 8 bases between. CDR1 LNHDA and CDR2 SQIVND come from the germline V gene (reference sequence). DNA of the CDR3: TGTGCCAGTAGTATAGATGGGGGAACCTACGAGCAGTACCTC. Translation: CASSIDGGTYEQYL.

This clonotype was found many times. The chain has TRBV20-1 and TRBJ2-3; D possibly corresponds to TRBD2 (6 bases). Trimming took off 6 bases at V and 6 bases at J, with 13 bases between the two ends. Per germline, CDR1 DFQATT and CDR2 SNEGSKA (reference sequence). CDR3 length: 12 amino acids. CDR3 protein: CSAQRREDTQYF. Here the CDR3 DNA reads TGCAGTGCCCAGAGGAGGGAGGATACGCAGTATTTT.

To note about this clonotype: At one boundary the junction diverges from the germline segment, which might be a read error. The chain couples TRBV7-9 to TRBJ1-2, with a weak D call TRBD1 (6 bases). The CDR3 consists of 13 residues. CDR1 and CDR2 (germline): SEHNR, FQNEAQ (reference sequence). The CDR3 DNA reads TGTGCCAGCAGCCATTTGGACAGCTATGGCTGCACCTTC. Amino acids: CASSHLDSYGCTF.

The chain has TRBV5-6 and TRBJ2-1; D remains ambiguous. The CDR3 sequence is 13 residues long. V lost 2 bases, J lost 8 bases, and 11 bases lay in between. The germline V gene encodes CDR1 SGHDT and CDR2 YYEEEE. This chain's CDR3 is CASSFPNTYEQFF. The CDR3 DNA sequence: TGTGCCAGCAGCTTCCCCAATACCTATGAGCAGTTCTTC. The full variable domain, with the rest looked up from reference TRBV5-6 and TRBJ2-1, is DAGVTQSPTHLIKTRGQQVTLRCSPKSGHDTVSWYQQALGQGPQFIFQYYEEEERQRGNFPDRFSGHQFPNYSSELNVNALLLGDSALYLCASSFPNTYEQFFGPGTRLTVL.

Here the CDR3 reads CASSSRTSGSKGTGELFF. The CDR3, as DNA: TGTGCCAGCAGTTCCAGGACTAGCGGGAGTAAGGGAACCGGGGAGCTGTTTTTT. This chain joins TRBV12-3 or TRBV12-4 and TRBJ2-2; 13 nucleotides agree with TRBD2. V lost 4 bases and J lost 5; bases outside the gene matches: 10. The CDR3 has 18 residues.

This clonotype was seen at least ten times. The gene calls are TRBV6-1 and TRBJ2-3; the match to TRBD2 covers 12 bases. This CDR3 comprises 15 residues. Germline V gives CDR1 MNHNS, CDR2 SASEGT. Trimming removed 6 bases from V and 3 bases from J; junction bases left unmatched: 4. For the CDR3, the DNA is TGTGCCAGCAGCAAACTAGCGGGGGGAACAGATACGCAGTATTTT. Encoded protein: CASSKLAGGTDTQYF.

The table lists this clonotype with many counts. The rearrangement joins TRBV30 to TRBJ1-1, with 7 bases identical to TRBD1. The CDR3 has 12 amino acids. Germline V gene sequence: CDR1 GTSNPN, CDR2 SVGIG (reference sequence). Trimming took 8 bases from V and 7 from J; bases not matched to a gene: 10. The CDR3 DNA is TGTGCCATCGAGGGGGCGAATCGTGAAGCTTTCTTT. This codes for CAIEGANREAFF.

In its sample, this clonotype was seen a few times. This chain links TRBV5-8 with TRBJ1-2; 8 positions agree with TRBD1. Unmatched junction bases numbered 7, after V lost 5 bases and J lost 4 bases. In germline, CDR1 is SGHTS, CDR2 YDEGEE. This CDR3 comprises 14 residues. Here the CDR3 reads CASSLDRVLYGYTF. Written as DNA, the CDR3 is TGTGCCAGCAGTCTGGACAGGGTGCTCTATGGCTACACCTTC. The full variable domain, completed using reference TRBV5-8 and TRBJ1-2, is EAGVTQSPTHLIKTRGQQATLRCSPISGHTSVYWYQQALGLGLQFLLWYDEGEERNRGNFPPRFSGRQFPNYSSELNVNALELEDSALYLCASSLDRVLYGYTFGSGTRLTVV.

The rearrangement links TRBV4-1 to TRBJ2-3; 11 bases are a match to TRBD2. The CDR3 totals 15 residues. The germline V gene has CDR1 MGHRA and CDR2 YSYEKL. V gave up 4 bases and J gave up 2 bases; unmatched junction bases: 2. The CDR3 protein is CASSPTSGITDTQYF. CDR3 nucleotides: TGCGCCAGCAGCCCGACTAGCGGGATCACAGATACGCAGTATTTT.

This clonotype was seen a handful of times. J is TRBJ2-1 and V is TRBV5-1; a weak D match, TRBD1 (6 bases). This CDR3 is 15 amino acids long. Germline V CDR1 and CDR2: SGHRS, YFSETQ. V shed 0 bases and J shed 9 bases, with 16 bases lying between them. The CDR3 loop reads CASSLASTEGGEQFF. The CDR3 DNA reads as TGCGCCAGCAGCTTGGCCTCGACCGAAGGGGGTGAGCAGTTCTTC. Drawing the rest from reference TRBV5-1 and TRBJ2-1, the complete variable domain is KAGVTQTPRYLIKTRGQQVTLSCSPISGHRSVSWYQQTPGQGLQFLFEYFSETQRNKGNFPGRFSGRQFSNSRSEMNVSTLELGDSALYLCASSLASTEGGEQFFGPGTRLTVL.

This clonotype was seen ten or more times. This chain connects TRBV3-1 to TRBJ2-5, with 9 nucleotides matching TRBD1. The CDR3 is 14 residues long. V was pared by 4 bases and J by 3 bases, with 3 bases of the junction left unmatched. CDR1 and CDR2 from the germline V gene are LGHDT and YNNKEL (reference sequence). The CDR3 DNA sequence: TGTGCCAGCAGCCCCCGGGACAGGGAAGAGACCCAGTACTTC. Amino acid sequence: CASSPRDREETQYF.

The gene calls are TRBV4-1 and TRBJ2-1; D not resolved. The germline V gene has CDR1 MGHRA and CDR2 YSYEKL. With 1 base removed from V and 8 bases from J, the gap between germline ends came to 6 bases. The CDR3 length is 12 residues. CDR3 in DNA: TGCGCCAGCAGCCAAGGAACAGATGAGCAGTTCTTC. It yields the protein CASSQGTDEQFF.

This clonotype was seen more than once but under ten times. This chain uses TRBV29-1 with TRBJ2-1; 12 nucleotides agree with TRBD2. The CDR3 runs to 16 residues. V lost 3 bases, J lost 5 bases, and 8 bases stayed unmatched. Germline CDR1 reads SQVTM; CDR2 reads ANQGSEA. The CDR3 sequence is CSVEASGRGLHNEQFF. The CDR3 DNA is TGCAGCGTTGAGGCTAGCGGGAGGGGATTACACAATGAGCAGTTCTTC.

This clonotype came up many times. CDR3 bases: TGCAGTGCTACCCCTTTGACTAGCGGGAGAGGGTACGAGCAGTACTTC. This encodes CSATPLTSGRGYEQYF. The rearrangement uses TRBV20-1 and TRBJ2-7, with 12 bases that match TRBD2. The CDR3 extends over 16 amino acids. The J segment lost 4 bases and the V segment lost 4 bases, leaving 11 bases of the junction unmatched. Germline V CDR1 and CDR2: DFQATT, SNEGSKA (reference sequence).

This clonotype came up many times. DNA for the CDR3: TGTGCCAGCAGCTTGGAGCGGGAGTGGGGCACAGATACGCAGTATTTT. Translated, it gives CASSLEREWGTDTQYF. This chain links TRBV7-9 with TRBJ2-3; TRBD2 matches at 8 bases. Germline values: CDR1 SEHNR, CDR2 FQNEAQ (reference sequence). Trimming cost V 3 bases and J 1 base; bases outside gene matches: 6. The CDR3 totals 16 residues.

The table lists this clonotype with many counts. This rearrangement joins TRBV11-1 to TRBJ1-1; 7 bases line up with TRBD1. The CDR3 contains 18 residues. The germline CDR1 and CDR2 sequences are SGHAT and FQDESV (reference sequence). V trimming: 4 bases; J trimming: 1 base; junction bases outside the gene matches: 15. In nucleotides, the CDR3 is TGTGCCAGCAGCTCAGGGGGAGGGCCCCCTCGGGCGAACACTGAAGCTTTCTTT. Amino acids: CASSSGGGPPRANTEAFF. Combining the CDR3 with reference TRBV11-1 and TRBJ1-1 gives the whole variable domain EAEVAQSPRYKITEKSQAVAFWCDPISGHATLYWYRQILGQGPELLVQFQDESVVDDSQLPKDRFSAERLKGVDSTLKIQPAELGDSAMYLCASSSGGGPPRANTEAFFGQGTRLTVV.

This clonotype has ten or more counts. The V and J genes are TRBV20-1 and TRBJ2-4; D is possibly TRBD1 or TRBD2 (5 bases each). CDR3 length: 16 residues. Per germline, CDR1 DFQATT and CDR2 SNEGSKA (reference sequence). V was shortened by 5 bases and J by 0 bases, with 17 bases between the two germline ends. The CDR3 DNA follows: TGCAGTGCTTCCCCCGGGGCAGATCTAGCCAAAAACATTCAGTACTTC. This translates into CSASPGADLAKNIQYF.

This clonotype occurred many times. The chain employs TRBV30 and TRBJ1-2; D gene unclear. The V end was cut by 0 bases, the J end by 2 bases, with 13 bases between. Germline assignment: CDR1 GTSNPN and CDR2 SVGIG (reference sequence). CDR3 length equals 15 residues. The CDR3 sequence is CAWSVIPAANYGYTF. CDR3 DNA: TGTGCCTGGAGTGTAATACCAGCTGCCAACTATGGCTACACCTTC.